This note documents a single TCR beta chain sequence. As yet, its antigen is unknown. V was clipped by 0 bases and J by 4 bases, with 14 bases between them. Germline V gene lookup returns CDR1 SGHRS and CDR2 YFSETQ. The CDR3 length is 15 residues. Researchers set a sequencing depth target of 1 in 200,000 to 1 in 1 million T cells. The protocol was immunoSEQ multiplex PCR, while the TCRdb copy is restricted to in-frame clones and leaves out a portion. The profile covers about 17,000 clones, with 55% to 80% appearing a single time and under 30% taken by the ten largest. This specimen belongs to a study of cytotoxic CD8 clonotypes in ibrutinib-treated CLL. Study-level information: After a median roughly twelve months on treatment (6 to 36), response samples were drawn.

Whole-study findings and limits: Before falling back toward baseline at progression, clonality had risen at the time of ibrutinib response.

V usage is TRBV5-1 and J usage is TRBJ2-7; D might be TRBD1 (7 bases). Sequencing was performed on PBMCs, taken after 12 months of ibrutinib treatment. This TCR was recovered from a human donor with chronic lymphocytic leukemia. The CDR3 DNA follows: TGCGCCAGCAGCTTGGGGCAGGGGGGTTGGTACGAGCAGTACTTC. Its translation is CASSLGQGGWYEQYF. The full variable domain, with the rest looked up from reference TRBV5-1 and TRBJ2-7, is KAGVTQTPRYLIKTRGQQVTLSCSPISGHRSVSWYQQTPGQGLQFLFEYFSETQRNKGNFPGRFSGRQFSNSRSEMNVSTLELGDSALYLCASSLGQGGWYEQYFGPGTRLTVT.